Below, 19 T cell receptor beta chains from the same sample are listed, as sequenced in a study of response to subunit inactivated influenza vaccine. Via MiXCR, TCRdb re-called the RT-PCR reads, giving one row per CDR3 protein. The table has about 580,000 distinct CDR3 sequences, 13% to 15% seen once. The sequencing used PBMCs from blood, collected roughly 12 days after vaccination. The receptors shown here come from a man in his fifties who received an inactivated influenza vaccine.

The chain recombines TRBV28 with TRBJ2-7; D assignment may be TRBD1 or TRBD2 (5 bases each). CDR1 is MDHEN, CDR2 SYDVKM, per germline. V was cut by 3 bases and J by 6 bases, with 21 bases left in between. The CDR3 runs 16 residues. The CDR3 nucleotides read TGTGCCAGCAGTTTGTCCCCGGGACGTATCTCGATCGAGCAGTACTTC. Its translation: CASSLSPGRISIEQYF.

The chain uses TRBV5-1 and TRBJ1-2, with 10 bases lining up with TRBD1. There are 15 residues in the CDR3. V was clipped by 4 bases and J by 6 bases; unmatched bases: 9. Germline CDR1 and CDR2: SGHRS and YFSETQ. CDR3 nucleotides: TGCGCCAGCAGCGATAGACAGGGGGCCTTGGATGGCTACACCTTC. Its translation: CASSDRQGALDGYTF.

The chain is built from TRBV20-1 and TRBJ1-2, with TRBD1 matching 9 bases. CDR1 is DFQATT, CDR2 SNEGSKA, per germline (reference sequence). This CDR3 region has 15 residues. Trimming at V came to 0 bases and at J to 4 bases, leaving 6 bases not matched to a gene. CDR3 nucleotides: TGCAGTGCTAGAGATCGACAGGGGGTTGTCTATGGCTACACCTTC. It yields the protein CSARDRQGVVYGYTF.

This clonotype was detected a few times. The rearrangement links TRBV4-2 to TRBJ2-2; 11 positions agree with TRBD2. The CDR3 loop spans 17 amino acids. The germline gives CDR1 LGHNA, CDR2 YNFKEQ. The trim removed 1 base at V and 8 bases at J, leaving 9 bases unmatched. The CDR3 is CASSQGSSGRIFGELFF. Written as DNA, the CDR3 is TGTGCCAGCAGCCAAGGCTCTAGCGGGAGGATTTTTGGGGAGCTGTTTTTT.

This chain links TRBV28 with TRBJ2-3, with D perhaps TRBD1 or TRBD2 (5 bases each). The CDR3 is 14 residues long. Trimming shortened V by 6 bases and J by 4 bases, and 14 bases separated the two germline ends. Germline CDR1 and CDR2: MDHEN and SYDVKM. In DNA, the CDR3 is TGTGCCAGCAGCGTGACGGGGCTCGCAGATACGCAGTATTTT. This sequence encodes CASSVTGLADTQYF.

J is TRBJ2-7 and V is TRBV10-3; TRBD2 matches 9 bases. Germline-derived CDR1 and CDR2 are ENHRY and SYGVKD. The CDR3 is 16 residues long. The ends lost 3 bases at V and 3 bases at J; junction bases unmatched: 9. The CDR3, as DNA: TGTGCCATCAGTGACTCAGCGGGACTAGCCCGCTACGAGCAGTACTTC. This codes for CAISDSAGLARYEQYF.

The rearrangement uses TRBV5-1 and TRBJ2-1, with D possibly matching TRBD2 (5 bases). With 0 bases removed from V and 7 bases from J, the gap between germline ends came to 11 bases. The CDR3 loop spans 14 amino acids. Germline V gives CDR1 SGHRS, CDR2 YFSETQ. In DNA, the CDR3 is TGCGCCAGCAGCTTGGGGTACTCGGGAAATGAGCAGTTCTTC. Amino acids: CASSLGYSGNEQFF. The full variable domain, completed using reference TRBV5-1 and TRBJ2-1, is KAGVTQTPRYLIKTRGQQVTLSCSPISGHRSVSWYQQTPGQGLQFLFEYFSETQRNKGNFPGRFSGRQFSNSRSEMNVSTLELGDSALYLCASSLGYSGNEQFFGPGTRLTVL.

The table lists this clonotype with many counts. CDR3 nucleotide sequence: TGTGCCATCAGTGAGGACACAGGGGGGGAGCAGTTCTTC. Translated, it gives CAISEDTGGEQFF. The rearrangement uses TRBV10-3 and TRBJ2-1; 8 nucleotides align to TRBD1. The CDR3 has 13 residues. V dropped 2 bases and J dropped 10; count of bases not matched to a gene: 4. Germline CDR1 ENHRY, CDR2 SYGVKD.

The chain couples TRBV20-1 to TRBJ2-7; D may be TRBD2 (6 bases). The germline V gene encodes CDR1 DFQATT and CDR2 SNEGSKA (reference sequence). The CDR3 loop spans 12 amino acids. V gave up 8 bases and J gave up 5 bases, with 16 bases separating them. For the CDR3, the DNA is TGCAGTTCTACGGCGGGGTGGAACGAGCAGTACTTC. It translates to CSSTAGWNEQYF.

This clonotype was detected only a few times. The J gene is TRBJ2-4, the V gene TRBV11-2; D is unresolved. Germline V gene lookup returns CDR1 SGHAT and CDR2 FQNNGV. This CDR3 region has 15 residues. V was pared by 4 bases and J by 8 bases, with 18 bases between. The CDR3 DNA reads TGTGCCAGCAGCTCCTCCGCCGAAGGGTCGCACATTCAGTACTTC. This sequence encodes CASSSSAEGSHIQYF.

In this sample, this clonotype turned up a few times. The rearrangement joins TRBV29-1 to TRBJ2-7; 9 bases match TRBD2. J lost 2 bases, V lost 4 bases, and 6 bases had no gene match. Germline CDR1 reads SQVTM; CDR2 reads ANQGSEA. This CDR3 spans 14 amino acids. The CDR3 DNA reads TGCAGCGTTGTTAGCGGGAGTTCTCCCTACGAGCAGTACTTC. Residues: CSVVSGSSPYEQYF.

V and J are TRBV4-3 and TRBJ2-1; a possible D gene is TRBD1 (6 bases). Germline V gene sequence: CDR1 LGHNA, CDR2 YSLEER. This CDR3 region has 15 residues. Trimming pared 4 bases from V and 4 bases from J, leaving 14 bases between. The CDR3 sequence: CASSLSRDTYNEQFF. In DNA form, the CDR3 reads TGCGCCAGCAGCCTGAGCCGGGACACATACAATGAGCAGTTCTTC.

The V and J genes are TRBV7-9 and TRBJ2-7; D may match TRBD1 or TRBD2 (5 bases each). CDR3 length: 16 residues. V was shortened by 5 bases and J by 0 bases, with 17 bases between the two germline ends. CDR1 and CDR2 (germline): SEHNR, FQNEAQ (reference sequence). CDR3 sequence: CASSPMLGTSSYEQYF. DNA for the CDR3: TGTGCCAGCAGCCCTATGTTGGGGACGAGCTCCTACGAGCAGTACTTC.

The rearrangement uses TRBV12-3 or TRBV12-4 and TRBJ1-4; no clear D. V was clipped by 4 bases and J by 6 bases, with 12 bases between them. The CDR3 runs 14 residues. For the CDR3, the DNA is TGTGCCAGCAGTTCCGGACCGCGTGATGAAAAACTGTTTTTT. Its protein is CASSSGPRDEKLFF.

This chain connects TRBV7-9 to TRBJ1-2, with D tentatively TRBD1 (6 bases). Germline CDR1 and CDR2: SEHNR and FQNEAQ (reference sequence). With 5 bases removed from V and 1 base from J, the gap between germline ends came to 11 bases. This CDR3 is 14 amino acids long. CDR3 sequence (DNA): TGTGCCAGCAGCGAAGGACAGCTTAACTATGGCTACACCTTC. Its protein product is CASSEGQLNYGYTF.

This chain joins TRBV21-1 and TRBJ2-5; TRBD2, the D gene given by the table, was not confirmed from the DNA. TRBV21-1 is a listed pseudogene. This CDR3 has 16 amino acids. CDR3 DNA: TGTGCCAGCAGCAAATGTCGGAGACTAGTCCGCGAGACCCAGTACTTC. Amino acid sequence: CASSKCRRLVRETQYF.

The chain has TRBV7-3 and TRBJ2-1; D is perhaps TRBD2 (6 bases). This CDR3 region has 15 residues. V gave up 1 base and J gave up 6 bases, with 13 bases separating them. Per the germline V gene, CDR1 is SGHTA and CDR2 is FQGTGA. The CDR3 region is CASSLRRDHRNEQFF. The CDR3 DNA sequence: TGTGCCAGCAGCTTAAGGAGGGATCACCGCAATGAGCAGTTCTTC.

A few counts support this clonotype. V gene TRBV7-8 combines with J gene TRBJ2-5; no clear D gene. V was trimmed by 4 bases and J by 1 base, leaving 10 bases between them. Germline lookup yields CDR1 SGHVS and CDR2 FQNEAQ. This CDR3 contains 14 residues. CDR3 DNA: TGTGCCAGCAGCTCCGGACGGACCCAAGAGACCCAGTACTTC. Residues: CASSSGRTQETQYF.

The V and J genes are TRBV2 and TRBJ1-1; D may be TRBD1 (6 bases). The CDR3 has 13 amino acids. The V gene's germline CDR1 is SNHLY and CDR2 FYNNEI. Trimming took off 7 bases at V and 4 bases at J, with 13 bases between the two ends. For the CDR3, the DNA is TGTGCCAGCACTGGGGGGCGGAGCACTGAAGCTTTCTTT. This gives the protein CASTGGRSTEAFF.